This TCR beta chain stems from a study of CD8 T cells in ankylosing spondylitis. TCR beta libraries were made by quantitative 5'-RACE with molecular barcodes. A single record per CDR3 protein comes from TCRdb applying MiXCR to the 5' RACE reads. In the table there are some 240,000 distinct CDR3 sequences, more than 20% of which are singletons. Study conclusions and caveats: What seemed typical of ankylosing spondylitis blood was a TCR beta motif built from 8 or 9 highly homologous variants. Both synovial fluid and blood in reactive arthritis had previously been reported to carry some motif variants. Disease-linked clones were reportedly significantly enriched in matched ankylosing spondylitis synovial fluid.

The CDR3 sequence is 16 residues long. CDR1 is MGHRA and CDR2 is YSYEKL in the germline V gene. Trimming cost V 4 bases and J 5 bases; bases outside gene matches: 10. This clonotype was counted many times. Its antigen is unidentified. The chain recombines TRBV4-1 with TRBJ2-5, with TRBD1 matching 10 bases. Source material: blood, either unsorted or a sorted T cell fraction (not recorded which). This receptor was obtained from a male donor with ankylosing spondylitis or in good health (not recorded which). CDR3 coding DNA: TGCGCCAGCAGCCGACCGGGACAGGGGTTTTTGGAGACCCAGTACTTC. Protein sequence: CASSRPGQGFLETQYF.